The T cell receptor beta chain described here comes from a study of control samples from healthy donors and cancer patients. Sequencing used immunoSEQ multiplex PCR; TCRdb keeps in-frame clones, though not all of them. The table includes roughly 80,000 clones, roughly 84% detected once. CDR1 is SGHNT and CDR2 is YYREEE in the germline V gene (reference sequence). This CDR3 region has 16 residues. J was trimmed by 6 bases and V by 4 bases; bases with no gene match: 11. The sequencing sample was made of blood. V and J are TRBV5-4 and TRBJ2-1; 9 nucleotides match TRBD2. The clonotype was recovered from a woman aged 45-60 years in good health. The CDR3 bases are TGTGCCAGCAGCCCAGAGCGGGGGGTAGTTTCCAATGAGCAGTTCTTC. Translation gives CASSPERGVVSNEQFF.